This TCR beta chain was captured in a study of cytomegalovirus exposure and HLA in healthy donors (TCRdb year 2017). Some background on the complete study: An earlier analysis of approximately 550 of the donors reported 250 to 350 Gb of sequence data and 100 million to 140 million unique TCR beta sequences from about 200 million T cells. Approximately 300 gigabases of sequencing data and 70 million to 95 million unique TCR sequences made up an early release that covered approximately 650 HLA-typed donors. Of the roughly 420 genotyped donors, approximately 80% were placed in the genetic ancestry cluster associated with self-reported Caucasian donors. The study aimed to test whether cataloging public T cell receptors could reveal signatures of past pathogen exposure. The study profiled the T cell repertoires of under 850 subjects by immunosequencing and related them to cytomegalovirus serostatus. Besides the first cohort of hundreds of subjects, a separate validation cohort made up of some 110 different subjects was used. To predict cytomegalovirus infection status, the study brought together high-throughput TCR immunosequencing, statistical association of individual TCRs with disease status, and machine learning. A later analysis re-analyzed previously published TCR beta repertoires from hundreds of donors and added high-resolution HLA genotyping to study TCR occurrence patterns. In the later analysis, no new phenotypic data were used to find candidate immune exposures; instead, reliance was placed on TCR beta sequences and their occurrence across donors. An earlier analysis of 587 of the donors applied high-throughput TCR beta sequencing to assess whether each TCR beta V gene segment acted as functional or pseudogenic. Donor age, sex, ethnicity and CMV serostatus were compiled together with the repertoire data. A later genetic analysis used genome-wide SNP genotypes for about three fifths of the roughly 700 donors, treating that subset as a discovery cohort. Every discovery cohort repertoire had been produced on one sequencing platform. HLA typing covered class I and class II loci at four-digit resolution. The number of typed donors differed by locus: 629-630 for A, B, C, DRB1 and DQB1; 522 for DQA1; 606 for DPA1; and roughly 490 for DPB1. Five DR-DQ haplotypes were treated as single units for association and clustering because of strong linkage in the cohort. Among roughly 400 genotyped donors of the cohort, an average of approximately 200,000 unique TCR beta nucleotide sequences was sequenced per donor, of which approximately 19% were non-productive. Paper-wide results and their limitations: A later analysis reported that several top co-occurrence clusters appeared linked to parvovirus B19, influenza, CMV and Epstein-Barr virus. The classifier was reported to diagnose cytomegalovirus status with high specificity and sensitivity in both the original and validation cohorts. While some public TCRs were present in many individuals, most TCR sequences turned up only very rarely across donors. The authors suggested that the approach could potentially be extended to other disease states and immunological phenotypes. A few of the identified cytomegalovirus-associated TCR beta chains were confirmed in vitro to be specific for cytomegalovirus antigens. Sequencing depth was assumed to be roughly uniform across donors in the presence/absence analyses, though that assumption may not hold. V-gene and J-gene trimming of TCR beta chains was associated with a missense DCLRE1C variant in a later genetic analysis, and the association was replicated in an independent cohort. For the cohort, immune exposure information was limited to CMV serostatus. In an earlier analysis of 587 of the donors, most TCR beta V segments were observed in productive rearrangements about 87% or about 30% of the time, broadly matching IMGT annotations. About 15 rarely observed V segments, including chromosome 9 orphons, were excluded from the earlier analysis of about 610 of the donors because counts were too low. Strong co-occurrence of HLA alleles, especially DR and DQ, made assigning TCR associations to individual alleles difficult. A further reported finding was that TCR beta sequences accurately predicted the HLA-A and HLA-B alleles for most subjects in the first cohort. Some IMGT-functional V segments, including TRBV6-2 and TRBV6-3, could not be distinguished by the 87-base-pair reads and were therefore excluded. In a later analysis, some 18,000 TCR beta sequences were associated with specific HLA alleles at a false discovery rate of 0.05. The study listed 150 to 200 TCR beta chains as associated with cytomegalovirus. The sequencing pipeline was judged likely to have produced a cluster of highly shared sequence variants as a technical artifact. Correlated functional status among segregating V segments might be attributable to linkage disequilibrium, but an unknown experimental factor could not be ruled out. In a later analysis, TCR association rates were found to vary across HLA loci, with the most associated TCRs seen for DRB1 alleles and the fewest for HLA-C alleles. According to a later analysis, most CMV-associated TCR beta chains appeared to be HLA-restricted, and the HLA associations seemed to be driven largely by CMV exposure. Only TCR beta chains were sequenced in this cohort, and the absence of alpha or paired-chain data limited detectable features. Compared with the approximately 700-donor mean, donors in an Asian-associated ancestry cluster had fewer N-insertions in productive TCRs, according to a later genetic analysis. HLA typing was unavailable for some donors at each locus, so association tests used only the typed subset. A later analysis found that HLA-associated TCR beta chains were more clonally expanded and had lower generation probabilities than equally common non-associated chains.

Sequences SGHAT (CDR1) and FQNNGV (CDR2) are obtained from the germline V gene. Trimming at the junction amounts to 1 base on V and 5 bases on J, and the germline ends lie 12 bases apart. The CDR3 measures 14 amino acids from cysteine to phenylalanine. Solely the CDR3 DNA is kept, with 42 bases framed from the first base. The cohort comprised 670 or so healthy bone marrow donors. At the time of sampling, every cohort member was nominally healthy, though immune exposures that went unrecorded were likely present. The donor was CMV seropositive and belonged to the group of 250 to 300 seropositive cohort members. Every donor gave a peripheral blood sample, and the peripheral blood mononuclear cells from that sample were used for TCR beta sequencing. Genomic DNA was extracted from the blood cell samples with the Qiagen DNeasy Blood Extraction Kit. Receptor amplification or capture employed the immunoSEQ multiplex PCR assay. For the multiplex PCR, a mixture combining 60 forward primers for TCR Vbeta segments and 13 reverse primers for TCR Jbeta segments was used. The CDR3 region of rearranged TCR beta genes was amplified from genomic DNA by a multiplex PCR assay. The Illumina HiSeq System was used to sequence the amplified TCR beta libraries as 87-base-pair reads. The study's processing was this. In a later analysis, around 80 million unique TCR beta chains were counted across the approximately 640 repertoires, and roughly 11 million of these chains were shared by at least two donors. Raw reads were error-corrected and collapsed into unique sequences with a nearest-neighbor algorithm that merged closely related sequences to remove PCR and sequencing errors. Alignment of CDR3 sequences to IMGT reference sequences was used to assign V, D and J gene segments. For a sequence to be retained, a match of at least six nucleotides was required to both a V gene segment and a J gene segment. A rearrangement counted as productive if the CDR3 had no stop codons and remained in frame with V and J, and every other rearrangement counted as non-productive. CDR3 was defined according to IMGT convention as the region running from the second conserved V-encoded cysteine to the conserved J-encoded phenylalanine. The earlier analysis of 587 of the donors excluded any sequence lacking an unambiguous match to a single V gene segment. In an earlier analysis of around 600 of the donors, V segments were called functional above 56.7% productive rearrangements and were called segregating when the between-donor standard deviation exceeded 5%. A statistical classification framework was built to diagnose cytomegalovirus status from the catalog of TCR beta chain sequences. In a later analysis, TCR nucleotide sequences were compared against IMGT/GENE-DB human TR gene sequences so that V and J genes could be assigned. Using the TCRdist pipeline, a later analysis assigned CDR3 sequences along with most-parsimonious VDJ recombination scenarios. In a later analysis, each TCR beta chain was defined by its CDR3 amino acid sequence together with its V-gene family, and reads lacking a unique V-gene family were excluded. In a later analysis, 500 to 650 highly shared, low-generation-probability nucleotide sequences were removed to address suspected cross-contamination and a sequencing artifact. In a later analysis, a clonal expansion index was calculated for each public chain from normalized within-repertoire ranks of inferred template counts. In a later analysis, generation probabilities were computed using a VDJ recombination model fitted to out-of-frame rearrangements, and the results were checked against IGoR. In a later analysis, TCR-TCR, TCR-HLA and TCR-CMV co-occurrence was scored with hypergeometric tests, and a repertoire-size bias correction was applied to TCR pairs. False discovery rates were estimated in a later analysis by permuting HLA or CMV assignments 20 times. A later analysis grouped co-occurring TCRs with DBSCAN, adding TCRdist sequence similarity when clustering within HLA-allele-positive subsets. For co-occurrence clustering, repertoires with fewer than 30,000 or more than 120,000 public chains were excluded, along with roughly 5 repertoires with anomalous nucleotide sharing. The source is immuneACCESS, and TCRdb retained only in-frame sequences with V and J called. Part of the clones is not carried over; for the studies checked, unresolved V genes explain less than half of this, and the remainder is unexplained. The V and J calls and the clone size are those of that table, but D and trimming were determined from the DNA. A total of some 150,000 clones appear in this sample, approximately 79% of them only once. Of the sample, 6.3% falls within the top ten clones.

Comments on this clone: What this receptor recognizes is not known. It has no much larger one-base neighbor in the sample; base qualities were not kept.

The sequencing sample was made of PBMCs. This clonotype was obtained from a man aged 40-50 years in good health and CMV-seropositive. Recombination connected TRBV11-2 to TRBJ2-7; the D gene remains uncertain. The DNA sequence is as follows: TGTGCCAGCAGCTTAGGACTGGCTTTGAACGAGCAGTACTTC. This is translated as CASSLGLALNEQYF.